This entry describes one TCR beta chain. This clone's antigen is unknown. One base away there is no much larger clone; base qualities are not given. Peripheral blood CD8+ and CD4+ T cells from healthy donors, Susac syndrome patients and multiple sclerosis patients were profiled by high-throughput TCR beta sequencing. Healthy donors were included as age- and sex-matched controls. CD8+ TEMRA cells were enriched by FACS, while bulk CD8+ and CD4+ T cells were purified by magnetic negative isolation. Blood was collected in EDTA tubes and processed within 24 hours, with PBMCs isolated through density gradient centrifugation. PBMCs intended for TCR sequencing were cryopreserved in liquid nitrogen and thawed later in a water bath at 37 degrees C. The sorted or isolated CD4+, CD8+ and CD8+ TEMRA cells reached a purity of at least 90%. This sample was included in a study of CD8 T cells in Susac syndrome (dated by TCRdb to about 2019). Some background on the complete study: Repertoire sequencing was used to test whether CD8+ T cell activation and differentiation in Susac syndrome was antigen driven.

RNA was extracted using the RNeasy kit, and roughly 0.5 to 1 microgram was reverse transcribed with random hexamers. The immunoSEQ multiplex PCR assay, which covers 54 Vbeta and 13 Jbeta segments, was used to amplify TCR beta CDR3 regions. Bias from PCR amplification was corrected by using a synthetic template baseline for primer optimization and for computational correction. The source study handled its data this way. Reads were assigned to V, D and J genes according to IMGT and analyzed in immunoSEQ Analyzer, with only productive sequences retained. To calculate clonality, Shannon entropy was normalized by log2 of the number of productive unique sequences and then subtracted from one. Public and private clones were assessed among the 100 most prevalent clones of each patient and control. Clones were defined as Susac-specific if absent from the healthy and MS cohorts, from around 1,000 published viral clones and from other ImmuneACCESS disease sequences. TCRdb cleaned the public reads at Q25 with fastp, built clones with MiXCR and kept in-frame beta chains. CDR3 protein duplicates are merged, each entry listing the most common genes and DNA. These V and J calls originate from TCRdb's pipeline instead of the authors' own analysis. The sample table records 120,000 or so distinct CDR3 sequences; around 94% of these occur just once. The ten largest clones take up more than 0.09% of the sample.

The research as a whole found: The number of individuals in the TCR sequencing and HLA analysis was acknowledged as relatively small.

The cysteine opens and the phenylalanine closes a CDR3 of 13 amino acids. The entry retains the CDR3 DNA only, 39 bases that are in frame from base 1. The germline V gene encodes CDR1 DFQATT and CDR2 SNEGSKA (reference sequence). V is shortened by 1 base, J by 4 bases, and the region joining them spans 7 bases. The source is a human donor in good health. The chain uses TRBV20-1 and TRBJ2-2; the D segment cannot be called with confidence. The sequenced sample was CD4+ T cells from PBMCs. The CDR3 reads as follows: CSARGQITGELFF. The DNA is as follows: TGCAGTGCTAGAGGGCAGATCACCGGGGAGCTGTTTTTT.